Listed below are T cell receptor beta chains from one sample, sequenced in a study of low-dose radiotherapy and immunotherapy resistance in tumors. A single record per CDR3 protein comes from TCRdb applying MiXCR to the reads. The sample lists over 65,000 distinct CDR3 sequences, 15% to 20% occurring once. Sequenced material: PBMCs, taken before treatment. All receptors derive from a male donor with prostate cancer. Each CDR3 is given with its conserved first and last residue. A D gene is named only where the DNA matches it firmly. Some rows have no size entry. The others give once, few or many, or a class for an expanded clone.

TRBJ2-5 TRBV5-1 few NA TGCGCCAGCAGCTTGGAGGGGGGTCGGGAGACCCAGTACTTC CASSLEGGRETQYF
TRBJ2-7 TRBV11-1 many NA TGTGCCAGCAGCTCAAGTCCCCCGGATGAGCAGTACTTC CASSSSPPDEQYF
TRBJ1-5 TRBV7-8 many NA TGTGCCAGCAGCCCAAGGACAAGCTTCGATCAGCCCCAGCATTTT CASSPRTSFDQPQHF
TRBJ1-2 TRBV7-9 many NA TGTGCCAGCAGCCTTTCGGGGCCTAACTATGGCTACACCTTC CASSLSGPNYGYTF
TRBJ1-1 TRBV11-2 NA NA TGTGCCAGCACGCAACTCCTCCGGGACGCCCTAGATTGGGCTGAAGCTTTCTTT CASTQLLRDALDWAEAFF
TRBJ2-5 TRBV20-1 many TRBD1 TGCAGTGCCCAAATTACAGGGGATGGAGAGACCCAGTACTTC CSAQITGDGETQYF
TRBJ1-4 TRBV2 many NA TGTGCCAGCAGAAGGAGCGAAAAACTGTTTTTT CASRRSEKLFF
TRBJ2-2 TRBV6-5 many TRBD1 TGTGCCAGCAGTCCCCGGAAGGGGGCAGGAACCGGGGAGCTGTTTTTT CASSPRKGAGTGELFF
TRBJ1-3 TRBV23-1 many NA TGCGCCAGCAGTCAACCTCAGGGTCAGATCTCTGGAAACACCATATATTTT CASSQPQGQISGNTIYF
TRBJ1-3 TRBV6-2/TRBV6-3 many NA TGTGCCAGCAGTTACTCGTTGGAGGCCGGGAACACCATATATTTT CASSYSLEAGNTIYF
TRBJ2-5 TRBV15 many TRBD2 TGTGCCACCAGCAGATCTAGGGAGGGGTTGGGGACCCAGTACTTC CATSRSREGLGTQYF
TRBJ1-2 TRBV4-1 many NA TGCGCCAGCAGCCAAGTAGGGCGGGCGCGCGGCTATGGCTACACCTTC CASSQVGRARGYGYTF
TRBJ2-1 TRBV5-5 many NA TGTGCCAGCAGCCCATTTAGAGGTCACAATGAGCAGTTCTTC CASSPFRGHNEQFF
TRBJ2-3 TRBV9 many NA TGTGCCAGCAGCGTCTCAGGTAGCACAGATACGCAGTATTTT CASSVSGSTDTQYF
TRBJ2-1 TRBV12-3/TRBV12-4 many TRBD2 TGTGCCAGCAGTCTGAGACTAGCGGACTCCTACAATGAGCAGTTCTTC CASSLRLADSYNEQFF
TRBJ2-5 TRBV5-1 many NA TGCGCCAGCAGCTTCGGACAGGGAGGGGTCCAAGAGACCCAGTACTTC CASSFGQGGVQETQYF
TRBJ1-5 TRBV19 NA NA TGTGCCAGTAGTATAGGAGTCGGACGCAATCAGCCCCAGCATTTT CASSIGVGRNQPQHF
TRBJ2-5 TRBV10-2 many TRBD1 TGCGCCAGCAGTGCCGACAGGGGGAGGTTCCAGTACTTC CASSADRGRFQYF
TRBJ2-7 TRBV5-1 many TRBD1 TGCGCCAGCAACCCCGGGGACAGGTACTACGAGCAGTACTTC CASNPGDRYYEQYF
TRBJ1-2 TRBV7-9 many TRBD1 TGTGCCAGCAGCTTAGTGGACAGGGTGGGCTATGGCTACACCTTC CASSLVDRVGYGYTF